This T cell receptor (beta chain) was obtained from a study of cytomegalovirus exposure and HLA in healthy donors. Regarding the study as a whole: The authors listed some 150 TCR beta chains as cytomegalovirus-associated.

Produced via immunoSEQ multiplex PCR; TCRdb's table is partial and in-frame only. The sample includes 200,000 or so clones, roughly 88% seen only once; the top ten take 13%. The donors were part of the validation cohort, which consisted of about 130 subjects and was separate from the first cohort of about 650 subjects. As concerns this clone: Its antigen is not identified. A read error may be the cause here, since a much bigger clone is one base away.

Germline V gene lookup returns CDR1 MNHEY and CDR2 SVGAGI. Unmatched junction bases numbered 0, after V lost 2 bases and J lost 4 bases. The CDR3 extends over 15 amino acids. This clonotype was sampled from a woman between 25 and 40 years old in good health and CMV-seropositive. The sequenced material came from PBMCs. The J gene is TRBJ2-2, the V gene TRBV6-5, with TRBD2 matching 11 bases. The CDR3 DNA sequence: TGTGCCAGCAGTTACGGGACTAGCGGCACCGGGGAGCTGTTTTTT. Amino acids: CASSYGTSGTGELFF.